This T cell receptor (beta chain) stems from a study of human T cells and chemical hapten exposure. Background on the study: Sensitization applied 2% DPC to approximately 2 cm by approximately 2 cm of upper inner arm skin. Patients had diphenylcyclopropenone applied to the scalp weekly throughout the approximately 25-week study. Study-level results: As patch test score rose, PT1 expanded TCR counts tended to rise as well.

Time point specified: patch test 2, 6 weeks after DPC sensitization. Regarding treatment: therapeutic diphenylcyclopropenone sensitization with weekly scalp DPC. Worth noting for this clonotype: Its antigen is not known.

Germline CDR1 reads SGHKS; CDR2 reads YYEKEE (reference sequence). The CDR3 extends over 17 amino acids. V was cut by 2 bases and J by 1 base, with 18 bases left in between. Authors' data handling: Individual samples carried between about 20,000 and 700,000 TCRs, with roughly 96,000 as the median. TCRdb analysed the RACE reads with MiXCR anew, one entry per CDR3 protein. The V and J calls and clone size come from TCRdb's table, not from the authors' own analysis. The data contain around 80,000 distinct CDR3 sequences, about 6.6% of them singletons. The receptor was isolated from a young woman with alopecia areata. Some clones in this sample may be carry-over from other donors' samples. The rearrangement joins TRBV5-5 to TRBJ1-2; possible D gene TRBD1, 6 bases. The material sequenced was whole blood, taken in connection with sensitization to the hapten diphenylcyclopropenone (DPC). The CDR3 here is CASSLILTGKLNYGYTF. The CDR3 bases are TGTGCCAGCAGCTTAATTCTGACAGGAAAACTTAACTATGGCTACACCTTC. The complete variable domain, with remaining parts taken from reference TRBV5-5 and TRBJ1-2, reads DAGVTQSPTHLIKTRGQQVTLRCSPISGHKSVSWYQQVLGQGPQFIFQYYEKEERGRGNFPDRFSARQFPNYSSELNVNALLLGDSALYLCASSLILTGKLNYGYTFGSGTRLTVV.